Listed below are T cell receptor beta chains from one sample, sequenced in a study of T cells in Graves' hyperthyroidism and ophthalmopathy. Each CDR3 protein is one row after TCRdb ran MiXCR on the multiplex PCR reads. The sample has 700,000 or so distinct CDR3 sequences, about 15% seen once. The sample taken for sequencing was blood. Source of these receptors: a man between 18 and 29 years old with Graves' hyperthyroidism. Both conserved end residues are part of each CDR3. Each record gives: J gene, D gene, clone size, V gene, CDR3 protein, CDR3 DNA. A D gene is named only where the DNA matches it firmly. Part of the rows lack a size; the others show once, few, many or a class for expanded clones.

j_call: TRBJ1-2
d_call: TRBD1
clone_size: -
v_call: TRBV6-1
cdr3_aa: CASSAGGTGYGYTF
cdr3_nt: TGTGCCAGCAGTGCAGGCGGGACAGGCTATGGCTACACCTTC

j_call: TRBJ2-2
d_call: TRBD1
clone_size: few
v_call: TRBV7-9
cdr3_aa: CASSLTPGQGNTGELFF
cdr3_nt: TGTGCCAGCAGCTTAACGCCGGGACAGGGTAACACCGGGGAGCTGTTTTTT

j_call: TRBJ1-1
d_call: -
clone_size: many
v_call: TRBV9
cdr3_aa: CASRRIMNTEAFF
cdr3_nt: TGTGCCAGCAGACGGATTATGAACACTGAAGCTTTCTTT

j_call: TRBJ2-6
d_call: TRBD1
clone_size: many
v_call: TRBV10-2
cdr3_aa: CASRTGVTGANVLTF
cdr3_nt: TGCGCCAGCAGAACAGGGGTGACTGGGGCCAACGTCCTGACTTTC

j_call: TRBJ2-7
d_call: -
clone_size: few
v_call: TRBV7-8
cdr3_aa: CASSPMVSGLPSSYEQYF
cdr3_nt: TGTGCCAGCAGCCCTATGGTTAGCGGCCTACCCAGCTCCTACGAGCAGTACTTC

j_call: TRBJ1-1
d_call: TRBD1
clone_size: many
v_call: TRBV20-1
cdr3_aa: CSASRGTAMNTEAFF
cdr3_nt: TGCAGTGCTAGTCGGGGGACAGCGATGAACACTGAAGCTTTCTTT

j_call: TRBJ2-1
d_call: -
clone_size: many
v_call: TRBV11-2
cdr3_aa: CASSFGLNNEQFF
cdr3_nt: TGTGCCAGCAGCTTTGGCCTTAACAATGAGCAGTTCTTC

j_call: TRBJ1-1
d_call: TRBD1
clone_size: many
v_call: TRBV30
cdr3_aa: CAWSRGLNTEAFF
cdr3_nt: TGTGCCTGGAGCAGGGGGCTGAACACTGAAGCTTTCTTT

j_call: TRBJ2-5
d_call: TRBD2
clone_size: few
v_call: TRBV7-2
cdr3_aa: CASSFAGTSATYF
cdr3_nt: TGTGCCAGCAGCTTCGCCGGGACTAGCGCGACGTACTTC

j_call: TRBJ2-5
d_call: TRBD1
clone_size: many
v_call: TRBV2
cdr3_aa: CASLGTEKETQYF
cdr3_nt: TGTGCCAGCCTAGGGACAGAAAAAGAGACCCAGTACTTC

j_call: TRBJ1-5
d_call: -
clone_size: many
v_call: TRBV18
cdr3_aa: CASSPKGNQPQHF
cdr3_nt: TGTGCCAGCTCACCAAAGGGCAATCAGCCCCAGCATTTT